Presented here are 8 T cell receptor beta chains from one specimen sequenced in a study of blood T cell repertoires in COVID-19. The repertoire was sequenced with immunoSEQ multiplex PCR; TCRdb's copy has only in-frame clones and lacks some. The table shows under 200,000 clones, with about 82% occurring only once. The specimen sequenced was PBMCs or T cells enriched from blood (not recorded which). These receptors came from a man between 35 and 55 years old with acute COVID-19.

In its sample, this clone was seen once. The V gene is TRBV11-2, the J gene TRBJ2-1; D may be TRBD2 (7 bases). Trimming left V 5 bases short and J 5 bases short, with 19 bases between. Germline V gives CDR1 SGHAT, CDR2 FQNNGV. The CDR3 is 16 amino acids. The CDR3 sequence: CASSRGGAGLNNEQFF. Here the CDR3 DNA reads TGTGCCAGCAGCCGAGGGGGGGCGGGCCTAAACAATGAGCAGTTCTTC.

The chain uses TRBV5-1 and TRBJ2-2, with TRBD2 as a possible D gene (6 bases). This CDR3 is 14 amino acids long. Trimming removed 4 bases at V and 4 bases at J, with 11 bases between. Germline V gene sequence: CDR1 SGHRS, CDR2 YFSETQ. The CDR3, as DNA: TGCGCCAGCAGCCGTGGGACTGGCACCGGGGAGCTGTTTTTT. Its protein is CASSRGTGTGELFF.

V usage is TRBV5-1 and J usage is TRBJ2-6, with 9 positions matching TRBD2. Germline loops: CDR1 SGHRS, CDR2 YFSETQ. The ends lost 9 bases at V and 0 bases at J; junction bases unmatched: 7. CDR3 size: 16 residues. CDR3 loop: CATQTSGDSGANVLTF. The CDR3 DNA sequence: TGCGCCACCCAGACTAGCGGTGACTCTGGGGCCAACGTCCTGACTTTC.

The genes are TRBV12-3 or TRBV12-4 and TRBJ1-1; D ambiguous. The CDR3 has 10 residues. The V end lost 5 bases, the J end lost 11 bases, and 9 bases lay between the germline ends. In DNA, the CDR3 is TGTGCCAGCAGTCAGGAACGGGCTTTCTTT. Its translation is CASSQERAFF.

The J gene is TRBJ1-1, the V gene TRBV9; possibly TRBD1 for D (5 bases). This CDR3 has 14 amino acids. Germline values: CDR1 SGDLS, CDR2 YYNGEE. Trimming pared 3 bases from V and 6 bases from J, leaving 15 bases between. CDR3 sequence reads: CASSEQVSLAEAFF. CDR3 bases: TGTGCCAGCAGCGAACAGGTATCCCTCGCTGAAGCTTTCTTT. The full variable domain, its missing parts supplied by reference TRBV9 and TRBJ1-1, is DSGVTQTPKHLITATGQRVTLRCSPRSGDLSVYWYQQSLDQGLQFLIQYYNGEERAKGNILERFSAQQFPDLHSELNLSSLELGDSALYFCASSEQVSLAEAFFGQGTRLTVV.

CDR3 protein: CASSLAQGGSQGEQFF. CDR3 in DNA: TGTGCCAGCAGCTTAGCACAGGGGGGGTCACAAGGTGAGCAGTTCTTC. The chain carries TRBV7-2 and TRBJ2-1; weak D call: TRBD1 (8 bases). CDR1 SGHTA and CDR2 FQGNSA come from the germline V gene. The length of the CDR3 is 16 residues. V was cut by 0 bases and J by 9 bases, with 18 bases left in between.

CDR3 residues: CASSSASGTGSYEQYF. The CDR3 bases are TGTGCCAGCAGCTCGGCCTCTGGGACAGGATCCTACGAGCAGTACTTC. The J gene is TRBJ2-7, the V gene TRBV5-6, with 8 bases identical to TRBD1. This CDR3 contains 16 residues. In germline, CDR1 is SGHDT, CDR2 YYEEEE. Trimming cost V 3 bases and J 1 base; bases outside gene matches: 9.

The chain carries TRBV5-6 and TRBJ2-7; 7 bases are shared with TRBD2. In germline, CDR1 is SGHDT, CDR2 YYEEEE. V dropped 4 bases and J dropped 6; count of bases not matched to a gene: 10. The CDR3 sequence is 14 residues long. The chain's CDR3 is CASSGAGDQGEQYF. The CDR3 bases are TGTGCCAGCAGCGGGGCGGGGGACCAGGGCGAGCAGTACTTC.